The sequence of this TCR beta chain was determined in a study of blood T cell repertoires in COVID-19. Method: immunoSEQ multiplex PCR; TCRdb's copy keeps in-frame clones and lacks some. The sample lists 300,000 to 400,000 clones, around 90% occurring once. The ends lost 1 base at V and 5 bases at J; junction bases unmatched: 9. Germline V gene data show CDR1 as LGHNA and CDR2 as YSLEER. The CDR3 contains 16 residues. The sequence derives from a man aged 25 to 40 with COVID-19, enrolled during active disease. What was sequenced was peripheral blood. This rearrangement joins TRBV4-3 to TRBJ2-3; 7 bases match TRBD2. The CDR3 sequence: CASSQGYGRQKDTQYF. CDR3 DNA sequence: TGCGCCAGCAGCCAAGGGTACGGGAGGCAAAAAGATACGCAGTATTTT.